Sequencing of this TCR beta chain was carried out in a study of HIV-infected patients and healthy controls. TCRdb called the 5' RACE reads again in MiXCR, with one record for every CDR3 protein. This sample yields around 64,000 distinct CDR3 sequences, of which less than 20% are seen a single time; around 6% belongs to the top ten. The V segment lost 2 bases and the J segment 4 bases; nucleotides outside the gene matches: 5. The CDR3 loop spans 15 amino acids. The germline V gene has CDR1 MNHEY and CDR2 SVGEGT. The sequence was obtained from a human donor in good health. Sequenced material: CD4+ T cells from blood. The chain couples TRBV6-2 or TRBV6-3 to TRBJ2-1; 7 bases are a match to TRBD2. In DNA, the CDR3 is TGTGCCAGCAGTTACGAAGCGGGAAATTACAATGAGCAGTTCTTC. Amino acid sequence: CASSYEAGNYNEQFF.